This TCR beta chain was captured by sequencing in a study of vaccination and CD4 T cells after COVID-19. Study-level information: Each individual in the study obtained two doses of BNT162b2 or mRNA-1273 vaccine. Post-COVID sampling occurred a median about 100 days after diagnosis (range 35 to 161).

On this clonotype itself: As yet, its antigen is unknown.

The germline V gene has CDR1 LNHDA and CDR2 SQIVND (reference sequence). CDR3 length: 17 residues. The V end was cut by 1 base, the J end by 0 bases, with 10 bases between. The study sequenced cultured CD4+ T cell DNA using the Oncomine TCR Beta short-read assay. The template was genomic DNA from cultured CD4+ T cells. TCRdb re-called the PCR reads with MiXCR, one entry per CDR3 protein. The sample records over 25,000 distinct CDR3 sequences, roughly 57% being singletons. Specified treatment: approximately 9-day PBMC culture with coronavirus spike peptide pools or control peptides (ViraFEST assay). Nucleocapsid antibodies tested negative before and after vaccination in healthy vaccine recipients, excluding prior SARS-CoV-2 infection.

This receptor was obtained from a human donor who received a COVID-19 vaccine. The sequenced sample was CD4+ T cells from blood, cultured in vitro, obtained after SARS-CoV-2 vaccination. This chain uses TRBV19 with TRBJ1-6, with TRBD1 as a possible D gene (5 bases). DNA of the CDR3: TGTGCCAGTAGTATAGTACCAGGACACTCCTATAATTCACCCCTCCACTTT. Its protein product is CASSIVPGHSYNSPLHF.